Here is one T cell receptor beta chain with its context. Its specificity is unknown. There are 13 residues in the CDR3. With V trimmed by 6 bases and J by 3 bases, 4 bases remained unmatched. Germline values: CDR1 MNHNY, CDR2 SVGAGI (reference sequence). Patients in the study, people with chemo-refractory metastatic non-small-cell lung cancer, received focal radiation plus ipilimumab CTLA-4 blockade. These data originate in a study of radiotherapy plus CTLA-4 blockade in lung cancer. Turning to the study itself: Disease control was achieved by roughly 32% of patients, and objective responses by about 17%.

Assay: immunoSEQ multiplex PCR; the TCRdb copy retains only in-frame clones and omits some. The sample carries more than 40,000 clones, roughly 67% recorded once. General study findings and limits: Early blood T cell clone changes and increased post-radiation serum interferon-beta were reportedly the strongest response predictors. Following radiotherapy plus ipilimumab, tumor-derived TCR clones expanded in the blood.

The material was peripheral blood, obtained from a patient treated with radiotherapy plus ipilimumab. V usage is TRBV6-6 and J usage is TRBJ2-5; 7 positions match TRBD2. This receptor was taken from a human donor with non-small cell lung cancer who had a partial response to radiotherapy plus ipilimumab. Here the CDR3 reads CASSPRGEETQYF. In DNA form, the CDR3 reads TGTGCCAGCAGCCCCCGGGGGGAAGAGACCCAGTACTTC.